These 25 T cell receptor beta chains were all obtained from the same sample, sequenced in a study of identical twins. TCRdb independently ran MiXCR on the 5' RACE reads; one entry per CDR3 protein. The profile shows fewer than 550,000 distinct CDR3 sequences, over 12% of them singletons. This sample also belongs to another study, concerning yellow fever vaccine responses in identical twins.

Specimen: CD4+ T cells sorted from blood. Every receptor here comes from a woman aged 18-30 years in good health.

This clonotype was detected a few times. The chain combines TRBV28 with TRBJ2-1, with a possible D match to TRBD1 (6 bases). The germline gives CDR1 MDHEN, CDR2 SYDVKM. The ends were cut back, 5 bases at V and 13 bases at J, with 15 bases in the middle. CDR3 length: 12 amino acids. The CDR3 nucleotides read TGTGCCAGCAGTAAAACCCAGGGGAAACAGTTCTTC. Translating it yields CASSKTQGKQFF.

This clonotype showed up many times. The CDR3 nucleotides are TGTGCCAGCAGTCCCGGGACTAGCGGGAACCTCGGCTCCTACGAGCAGTACTTC. Its protein product is CASSPGTSGNLGSYEQYF. The rearrangement uses TRBV3-1 and TRBJ2-7; TRBD2 matches at 13 bases. This CDR3 has 18 amino acids. J gave up 0 bases and V 6 bases, and 11 bases lay outside the gene matches. The germline gives CDR1 LGHDT, CDR2 YNNKEL (reference sequence).

The chain has TRBV6-5 and TRBJ2-2, with D tentatively TRBD2 (5 bases). This CDR3 has 12 residues. CDR1 and CDR2 (germline): MNHEY, SVGAGI. Trimming took off 4 bases at V and 7 bases at J, with 7 bases between the two ends. Here the CDR3 reads CASSSGSGELFF. CDR3 nucleotides: TGTGCCAGCAGTTCTGGGAGCGGGGAGCTGTTTTTT.

The chain carries TRBV4-1 and TRBJ2-3, with D unresolved. Germline V gives CDR1 MGHRA, CDR2 YSYEKL. V gave up 3 bases and J gave up 4 bases, with 5 bases separating them. The CDR3 loop spans 12 amino acids. The CDR3 DNA is TGCGCCAGCAGCCACGTGTCAGATACGCAGTATTTT. Translated, it gives CASSHVSDTQYF.

The rearrangement joins TRBV7-9 to TRBJ2-1, with D tentatively TRBD2 (5 bases). The length of the CDR3 is 11 residues. V was cut by 8 bases and J by 7 bases, with 9 bases left in between. CDR1 is SEHNR and CDR2 is FQNEAQ in the germline V gene (reference sequence). The CDR3 nucleotides read TGTGCCAGCGCGCGGGCTAATGAGCAGTTCTTC. Amino acids: CASARANEQFF. Combining the CDR3 with reference TRBV7-9 and TRBJ2-1 gives the whole variable domain DTGVSQNPRHKITKRGQNVTFRCDPISEHNRLYWYRQTLGQGPEFLTYFQNEAQLEKSRLLSDRFSAERPKGSFSTLEIQRTEQGDSAMYLCASARANEQFFGPGTRLTVL.

At least ten counts were recorded for this clonotype. This chain connects TRBV27 to TRBJ2-3, with TRBD2 as a possible D gene (6 bases). V was trimmed by 1 base and J by 6 bases, leaving 11 bases between them. In germline, CDR1 is MNHEY, CDR2 SMNVEV (reference sequence). The length of the CDR3 is 14 residues. DNA of the CDR3: TGTGCCAGCAGTTTATTGGATGGAGGGGATACGCAGTATTTT. This translates into CASSLLDGGDTQYF.

This clonotype was observed a few times. This chain uses TRBV5-6 with TRBJ1-3, with D unresolved. Germline CDR1 and CDR2: SGHDT and YYEEEE. Trimming took off 0 bases at V and 0 bases at J, with 10 bases between the two ends. This CDR3 has 16 residues. The CDR3 DNA reads TGTGCCAGCAGCTTGGGGCCGGGCTACTCTGGAAACACCATATATTTT. It specifies CASSLGPGYSGNTIYF.

CDR3 loop: CASSKASWTGSGEQYV. Here the CDR3 DNA reads TGTGCCAGCAGCAAAGCTTCCTGGACAGGTTCCGGGGAGCAGTACGTC. This chain links TRBV21-1 with TRBJ2-7; TRBD1, the D gene given by the table, was not confirmed from the DNA. TRBV21-1 is assigned pseudogene status. The CDR3 runs 16 residues.

CDR3 nucleotide sequence: TGTGCCAGCAGCCCCTCGACAGGCCAGGGTTCAGAGACCCAGTACTTC. It codes for CASSPSTGQGSETQYF. The chain recombines TRBV7-9 with TRBJ2-5; D perhaps matches TRBD1 (6 bases). V was cut by 5 bases and J by 4 bases, with 20 bases left in between. This CDR3 is 16 amino acids long. CDR1 is SEHNR, CDR2 FQNEAQ, per germline (reference sequence).

In its sample, this clonotype was seen a few times. The genes are TRBV29-1 and TRBJ2-6, with D perhaps TRBD1 (6 bases). V lost 4 bases to trimming and J lost 2 bases, with 9 bases between them. CDR3 length: 14 amino acids. Germline CDR1 SQVTM, CDR2 ANQGSEA. The CDR3 DNA reads as TGCAGCGTTGGGGGACAAGCTGGGGCCAACGTCCTGACTTTC. It is translated as CSVGGQAGANVLTF. Filled out from reference TRBV29-1 and TRBJ2-6, the complete variable domain reads SAVISQKPSRDICQRGTSLTIQCQVDSQVTMMFWYRQQPGQSLTLIATANQGSEATYESGFVIDKFPISRPNLTFSTLTVSNMSPEDSSIYLCSVGGQAGANVLTFGAGSRLTVL.

This clonotype was picked up many times. The chain has TRBV12-3 or TRBV12-4 and TRBJ1-5, with D possibly matching TRBD1 (6 bases). V was clipped by 5 bases and J by 4 bases, with 12 bases between them. This CDR3 is built from 14 residues. CDR3 residues: CASSGRTANQPQHF. The DNA for the CDR3 is TGTGCCAGCAGTGGAAGGACAGCAAATCAGCCCCAGCATTTT.

This clonotype was recorded many times. The chain employs TRBV29-1 and TRBJ2-1; D could derive from TRBD1 or TRBD2 (5 bases each). This CDR3 comprises 13 residues. CDR1 SQVTM and CDR2 ANQGSEA come from the germline V gene. With 7 bases removed from V and 9 bases from J, the gap between germline ends came to 19 bases. The CDR3 bases are TGCAGCGCTGACCGGGACCTAAATGGTGAGCAGTTCTTC. Its protein is CSADRDLNGEQFF.

J is TRBJ2-1 and V is TRBV3-1; the match to TRBD2 covers 9 bases. The ends lost 3 bases at V and 7 bases at J; junction bases unmatched: 4. This CDR3 spans 14 amino acids. CDR1 is LGHDT, CDR2 YNNKEL, per germline (reference sequence). The chain's CDR3 is CASSHGGGANEQFF. CDR3 nucleotide sequence: TGTGCCAGCAGCCACGGCGGGGGGGCGAATGAGCAGTTCTTC.

This clonotype appeared a single time. V and J are TRBV20-1 and TRBJ2-7; the match to TRBD1 covers 8 bases. Germline lookup yields CDR1 DFQATT and CDR2 SNEGSKA (reference sequence). J was trimmed by 6 bases and V by 5 bases; bases with no gene match: 9. CDR3 length: 13 residues. The DNA for the CDR3 is TGCAGTGCTTGGGACAGGTCTTCGGGCGAGCAGTACTTC. Protein sequence: CSAWDRSSGEQYF.

The genes are TRBV27 and TRBJ1-2; TRBD1 is a possible D gene (6 bases). Trimming shortened V by 4 bases and J by 3 bases, and 18 bases separated the two germline ends. The CDR3 has 16 residues. Looked up from germline, CDR1 is MNHEY and CDR2 is SMNVEV (reference sequence). The CDR3: CASSSNLPGHHYGYTF. The CDR3 DNA follows: TGTGCCAGCAGTTCCAACCTTCCGGGACACCACTATGGCTACACCTTC.

Here the CDR3 reads CATTSSVDRGRKETQYF. The CDR3 DNA reads as TGTGCCACCACCTCATCCGTCGACAGGGGGAGGAAAGAGACCCAGTACTTC. The rearrangement joins TRBV6-4 to TRBJ2-5; 9 bases line up with TRBD1. The germline CDR1 and CDR2 sequences are MRHNA and SNTAGT. J lost 3 bases, V lost 10 bases, and 18 bases had no gene match. CDR3 length: 17 amino acids.

This clonotype was recorded a few times. The V and J genes are TRBV5-1 and TRBJ1-2, with D uncertain. The CDR3 runs to 15 residues. Germline assignment: CDR1 SGHRS and CDR2 YFSETQ. Trimming pared 0 bases from V and 0 bases from J, leaving 9 bases between. The CDR3 protein is CASSLGGTANYGYTF. In DNA, the CDR3 is TGCGCCAGCAGCTTGGGTGGCACCGCTAACTATGGCTACACCTTC. Variable domain in full (rest from reference TRBV5-1 and TRBJ1-2): KAGVTQTPRYLIKTRGQQVTLSCSPISGHRSVSWYQQTPGQGLQFLFEYFSETQRNKGNFPGRFSGRQFSNSRSEMNVSTLELGDSALYLCASSLGGTANYGYTFGSGTRLTVV.

The J gene is TRBJ2-3, the V gene TRBV7-6; 7 bases fit TRBD2. V dropped 5 bases and J dropped 3; count of bases not matched to a gene: 11. CDR3 length: 16 amino acids. Germline lookup yields CDR1 SGHVS and CDR2 FNYEAQ. The DNA for the CDR3 is TGTGCCAGCAGCACTACTGCGGGAGCGCCGACAGATACGCAGTATTTT. Amino acid sequence: CASSTTAGAPTDTQYF.

This clonotype was observed a few times. This chain connects TRBV5-1 to TRBJ2-7, with a possible D match to TRBD2 (6 bases). With 0 bases removed from V and 7 bases from J, the gap between germline ends came to 20 bases. The length of the CDR3 is 16 residues. Per germline, CDR1 SGHRS and CDR2 YFSETQ. The CDR3 coding sequence is TGCGCCAGCAGCTTGGCGGCTCTAGCGTTGTCGGAAGAGCAGTACTTC. Encoded protein: CASSLAALALSEEQYF.

The chain recombines TRBV6-1 with TRBJ2-1; D may be TRBD2 (5 bases). This CDR3 is built from 15 residues. The V gene's germline CDR1 is MNHNS and CDR2 SASEGT. The germline V and J ends were trimmed by 6 bases and 0 bases, with 12 bases remaining between them. The CDR3 coding sequence is TGTGCCAGCAGAGCTAGCCAAGGCTCCTACAATGAGCAGTTCTTC. Translated, it gives CASRASQGSYNEQFF.

The chain joins TRBV12-3 or TRBV12-4 to TRBJ2-1; 7 bases are a match to TRBD2. This CDR3 is built from 16 residues. J was trimmed by 4 bases and V by 6 bases; bases with no gene match: 12. This CDR3 reads CASRLRAGTSYNEQFF. The CDR3 coding sequence is TGTGCCAGCAGGTTAAGAGCGGGAACCTCTTACAATGAGCAGTTCTTC.

This chain links TRBV28 with TRBJ2-1; D unresolved. CDR3 length: 13 amino acids. Looked up from germline, CDR1 is MDHEN and CDR2 is SYDVKM. Trimming took 5 bases from V and 10 from J, leaving 15 bases between them. The CDR3 DNA follows: TGTGCCAGCAGTCTCACGGGTCTTCGGGAGCAGTTCTTC. It translates to CASSLTGLREQFF. The whole variable domain, remainder taken from reference TRBV28 and TRBJ2-1, is DVKVTQSSRYLVKRTGEKVFLECVQDMDHENMFWYRQDPGLGLRLIYFSYDVKMKEKGDIPEGYSVSREKKERFSLILESASTNQTSMYLCASSLTGLREQFFGPGTRLTVL.

This clonotype was recorded a few times. This chain joins TRBV6-1 and TRBJ2-7, with a possible D match to TRBD2 (5 bases). The V gene's germline CDR1 is MNHNS and CDR2 SASEGT. Trimming pared 6 bases from V and 0 bases from J, leaving 12 bases between. The CDR3 spans 14 residues. The CDR3 bases are TGTGCCAGCAGGGTGGATCGGGGCTCCTACGAGCAGTACTTC. The encoded protein is CASRVDRGSYEQYF.

This clonotype has only a few counts. The chain uses TRBV20-1 and TRBJ1-4, with TRBD1 matching over 9 bases. The germline V gene encodes CDR1 DFQATT and CDR2 SNEGSKA (reference sequence). The CDR3 runs to 14 residues. The CDR3 reads CSGNTGTGNEKLFF. As DNA, the CDR3 is TGCAGCGGCAATACCGGGACAGGGAATGAAAAACTGTTTTTT.

This chain links TRBV15 with TRBJ2-7; a possible D gene is TRBD1 (5 bases). CDR3 length equals 14 residues. Trimming pared 0 bases from V and 3 bases from J, leaving 9 bases between. From germline, CDR1 is LNHNV and CDR2 YYDKDF (reference sequence). CDR3 DNA sequence: TGTGCCACCAGCAGAGATTTGCAGGGCTACGAGCAGTACTTC. Translating it yields CATSRDLQGYEQYF. The full variable domain, in which reference TRBV15 and TRBJ2-7 provide the parts outside the CDR3, is DAMVIQNPRYQVTQFGKPVTLSCSQTLNHNVMYWYQQKSSQAPKLLFHYYDKDFNNEADTPDNFQSRRPNTSFCFLDIRSPGLGDTAMYLCATSRDLQGYEQYFGPGTRLTVT.